These T cell receptor beta chains were read from a single sample in a study of human T cells and chemical hapten exposure. Each CDR3 protein gets one entry after TCRdb re-called the RACE reads with MiXCR. The sample lists about 120,000 distinct CDR3 sequences, 12% occurring once. Specimen: whole blood, collected in connection with sensitization to the hapten diphenylcyclopropenone (DPC). The receptors come from a woman aged 45-65 years with alopecia areata. Some clones in this sample may be carry-over from other donors' samples. Each CDR3 is given with its conserved first and last residue. The order of the fields is V gene, clone size, J gene, D gene, CDR3 protein, CDR3 DNA. D genes are given only for firm matches. Clone size, where shown, is once, few, many, or a class for clones that have expanded.

v_call: TRBV20-1; clone_size: NA; j_call: TRBJ1-3; d_call: TRBD1; cdr3_aa: CSATDRAGNTIYF; cdr3_nt: TGCAGTGCTACGGACAGGGCTGGAAACACCATATATTTT
v_call: TRBV29-1; clone_size: many; j_call: TRBJ2-3; d_call: TRBD2; cdr3_aa: CSGQRDTSTDTQYF; cdr3_nt: TGCAGCGGACAGCGGGATACTAGCACAGATACGCAGTATTTT
v_call: TRBV9; clone_size: many; j_call: TRBJ2-3; d_call: NA; cdr3_aa: CASSTTYNTQYF; cdr3_nt: TGTGCCAGCAGCACGACCTACAATACGCAGTATTTT
v_call: TRBV28; clone_size: many; j_call: TRBJ2-5; d_call: TRBD2; cdr3_aa: CASSPGRAETQYF; cdr3_nt: TGTGCCAGCAGCCCCGGGAGGGCGGAGACCCAGTACTTC
v_call: TRBV28; clone_size: NA; j_call: TRBJ2-5; d_call: NA; cdr3_aa: CASSFWTRTQYF; cdr3_nt: TGTGCCAGCAGTTTCTGGACCAGGACCCAGTACTTC
v_call: TRBV5-1; clone_size: many; j_call: TRBJ1-6; d_call: NA; cdr3_aa: CASSLQSLNSPLHF; cdr3_nt: TGCGCCAGCAGCTTGCAAAGCCTTAATTCACCCCTCCACTTT
v_call: TRBV11-2; clone_size: many; j_call: TRBJ2-7; d_call: NA; cdr3_aa: CASSLYSGLSYEQYF; cdr3_nt: TGTGCCAGCAGCTTGTATAGCGGACTTTCCTACGAGCAGTACTTC
v_call: TRBV5-5; clone_size: few; j_call: TRBJ1-6; d_call: TRBD1; cdr3_aa: CASRYMRGQGLYYNSPLHF; cdr3_nt: TGTGCCAGCAGATATATGCGGGGACAGGGCCTCTACTATAATTCACCCCTCCACTTT
v_call: TRBV18; clone_size: many; j_call: TRBJ2-1; d_call: NA; cdr3_aa: CASHLNMGGANNEQFF; cdr3_nt: TGTGCCAGTCACCTCAATATGGGCGGGGCTAACAATGAGCAGTTCTTC
v_call: TRBV18; clone_size: NA; j_call: TRBJ1-6; d_call: NA; cdr3_aa: CASSHQKSYNSPLHF; cdr3_nt: TGTGCCAGCTCACACCAGAAAAGTTATAATTCACCCCTCCACTTT
v_call: TRBV29-1; clone_size: NA; j_call: TRBJ1-2; d_call: NA; cdr3_aa: CSAGGNYGYTF; cdr3_nt: TGCAGCGCAGGAGGGAACTATGGCTACACCTTC
v_call: TRBV18; clone_size: NA; j_call: TRBJ1-1; d_call: TRBD1; cdr3_aa: CASSLGQGAEAFF; cdr3_nt: TGTGCCAGCTCACTGGGACAGGGAGCCGAAGCTTTCTTT
v_call: TRBV12-3/TRBV12-4; clone_size: many; j_call: TRBJ1-6; d_call: TRBD1; cdr3_aa: CASSPSGTGNSPLHF; cdr3_nt: TGTGCCAGCAGCCCGAGCGGGACAGGGAATTCACCCCTCCACTTT
v_call: TRBV3-1; clone_size: few; j_call: TRBJ1-1; d_call: NA; cdr3_aa: CASSPGGASSEAFF; cdr3_nt: TGTGCCAGCAGCCCGGGGGGGGCTTCGTCTGAAGCTTTCTTT
v_call: TRBV7-2; clone_size: NA; j_call: TRBJ2-1; d_call: NA; cdr3_aa: CASSSQGDEQFF; cdr3_nt: TGTGCCAGCAGCTCACAGGGAGATGAGCAGTTCTTC
v_call: TRBV7-8; clone_size: NA; j_call: TRBJ2-1; d_call: NA; cdr3_aa: CASRDPTNEQFF; cdr3_nt: TGTGCCAGCCGAGATCCAACCAATGAGCAGTTCTTC
v_call: TRBV5-1; clone_size: NA; j_call: TRBJ2-1; d_call: NA; cdr3_aa: CASSFATYLQFF; cdr3_nt: TGCGCCAGCAGCTTTGCCACCTACCTTCAGTTCTTC
v_call: TRBV18; clone_size: NA; j_call: TRBJ1-1; d_call: NA; cdr3_aa: CASSGGQRNTEAFF; cdr3_nt: TGTGCCAGCTCGGGAGGACAGCGGAACACTGAAGCTTTCTTT
v_call: TRBV10-3; clone_size: few; j_call: TRBJ1-2; d_call: NA; cdr3_aa: CAISESGGHYNYGYTF; cdr3_nt: TGTGCCATCAGTGAGTCGGGGGGACACTACAACTATGGCTACACCTTC
v_call: TRBV29-1; clone_size: many; j_call: TRBJ1-5; d_call: NA; cdr3_aa: CSVPQGNQPQHF; cdr3_nt: TGCAGCGTCCCGCAGGGCAATCAGCCCCAGCATTTT
v_call: TRBV29-1; clone_size: few; j_call: TRBJ1-3; d_call: TRBD1; cdr3_aa: CSVGMDRASGNTIYF; cdr3_nt: TGCAGCGTTGGGATGGACAGGGCCTCTGGAAACACCATATATTTT
v_call: TRBV7-2; clone_size: NA; j_call: TRBJ2-2; d_call: TRBD1; cdr3_aa: CASRRTGINTGELFF; cdr3_nt: TGTGCCAGCAGGAGGACAGGGATCAACACCGGGGAGCTGTTTTTT
v_call: TRBV5-1; clone_size: few; j_call: TRBJ2-1; d_call: TRBD2; cdr3_aa: CASSLGTSGTREQFF; cdr3_nt: TGCGCCAGCAGCTTAGGGACTAGCGGGACTCGGGAGCAGTTCTTC
v_call: TRBV3-1; clone_size: NA; j_call: TRBJ1-2; d_call: TRBD1; cdr3_aa: CASSPTGSDGYTF; cdr3_nt: TGTGCCAGCAGCCCGACAGGGTCCGATGGCTACACCTTC